The 3 T cell receptor beta chains listed next were all sequenced from one sample in a study of blood T cells in healthy people across ages. Then a second PCR, running roughly 7 to 12 cycles, was carried out with a sample-barcoded 5' primer and a J-beta primer mix. TCRdb independently ran MiXCR on the 5' RACE reads; one entry per CDR3 protein. The sample has 1.5 million to 2 million distinct CDR3 sequences, roughly two fifths seen once. Sequencing was carried out using blood. The receptors derive from a human donor in good health.

CDR3 sequence reads: CSARRETEVSYEQYF. In DNA form, the CDR3 reads TGCAGTGCTAGACGTGAAACGGAAGTATCCTACGAGCAGTACTTC. V is TRBV20-1 and J is TRBJ2-7; no firm D call. Looked up from germline, CDR1 is DFQATT and CDR2 is SNEGSKA (reference sequence). With 2 bases removed from V and 1 base from J, the gap between germline ends came to 15 bases. There are 15 residues in the CDR3.

Only a few counts were recorded for this clonotype. The V gene is TRBV25-1, the J gene TRBJ2-4; D might be TRBD1 or TRBD2, each matching 5 bases. Trimming left V 3 bases short and J 13 bases short, with 28 bases between. The CDR3 extends over 17 amino acids. CDR1 MGHDK and CDR2 SYGVNS come from the germline V gene. For the CDR3, the DNA is TGTGCCAGCAGTGATGAAGGGAGACAGACCAGCTACAATGAGCAGTACTTC. This gives the protein CASSDEGRQTSYNEQYF.

This clonotype has more than one count but fewer than ten. The chain is built from TRBV4-3 and TRBJ1-4; D ambiguous. This CDR3 is built from 19 residues. V dropped 2 bases and J dropped 5 bases, with 24 bases sitting between them. Germline CDR1 LGHNA, CDR2 YSLEER. This CDR3 is CASSQSPPTESMRNEKLFF. The CDR3 DNA reads as TGCGCCAGCAGCCAATCCCCTCCCACCGAATCGATGCGAAATGAAAAACTGTTTTTT.